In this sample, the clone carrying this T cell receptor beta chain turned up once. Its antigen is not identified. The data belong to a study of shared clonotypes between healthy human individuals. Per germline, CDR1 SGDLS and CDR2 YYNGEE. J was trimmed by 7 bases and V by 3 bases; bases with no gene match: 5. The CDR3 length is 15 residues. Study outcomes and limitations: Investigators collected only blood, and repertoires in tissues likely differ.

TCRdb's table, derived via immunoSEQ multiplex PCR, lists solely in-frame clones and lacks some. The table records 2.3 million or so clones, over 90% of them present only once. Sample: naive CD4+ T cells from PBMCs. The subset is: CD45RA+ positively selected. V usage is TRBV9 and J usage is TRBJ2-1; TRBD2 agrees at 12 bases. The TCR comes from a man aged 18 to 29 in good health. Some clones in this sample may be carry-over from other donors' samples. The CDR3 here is CASSGLAGEGNEQFF. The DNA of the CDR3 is TGTGCCAGCAGCGGACTAGCGGGAGAGGGGAATGAGCAGTTCTTC.